A single sample gave rise to the 3 T cell receptor beta chains below, sequenced in a study of response to subunit inactivated influenza vaccine. TCRdb reanalysed the RT-PCR reads using MiXCR and keeps one entry per CDR3 protein. The data contain around 530,000 distinct CDR3 sequences, more than 15% of them singletons. Sequencing used CD4+ T cells sorted from PBMCs, obtained less than 30 months after vaccination. These receptors originate from a man aged 45-69 years who received an inactivated influenza vaccine.

The table lists this clonotype with many counts. This chain joins TRBV9 and TRBJ2-2, with D maybe TRBD2 (6 bases). The V end lost 4 bases, the J end lost 0 bases, and 10 bases lay between the germline ends. The CDR3 has 15 residues. Germline CDR1 and CDR2: SGDLS and YYNGEE. CDR3 DNA: TGTGCCAGCAGCAGGGCGGGGTCGAACACCGGGGAGCTGTTTTTT. Residues: CASSRAGSNTGELFF. Using reference TRBV9 and TRBJ2-2 for the parts outside the CDR3, the full variable domain is DSGVTQTPKHLITATGQRVTLRCSPRSGDLSVYWYQQSLDQGLQFLIQYYNGEERAKGNILERFSAQQFPDLHSELNLSSLELGDSALYFCASSRAGSNTGELFFGEGSRLTVL.

J is TRBJ1-4 and V is TRBV6-1; D uncertain. V was cut by 0 bases and J by 8 bases, with 4 bases left in between. Germline CDR1 and CDR2: MNHNS and SASEGT. The CDR3 length is 12 residues. The CDR3 nucleotides read TGTGCCAGCAGTGAAGCTAGAGAAAAACTGTTTTTT. Protein: CASSEAREKLFF.

Sample share makes this clonotype medium-sized. CDR3 region: CASSLGPGGNIQYF. CDR3 sequence (DNA): TGTGCCAGCAGCTTAGGGCCGGGGGGAAACATTCAGTACTTC. The genes are TRBV7-2 and TRBJ2-4; 7 bases fit TRBD2. V lost 1 base to trimming and J lost 6 bases; unmatched junction nucleotides: 3. From germline, CDR1 is SGHTA and CDR2 FQGNSA. The CDR3 extends over 14 amino acids.